The 15 T cell receptor beta chains below were found in one sample sequenced in a study of PD-1 blockade in classical Hodgkin lymphoma. Only in-frame clones appear in the TCRdb table, and some are missing; sequencing was by immunoSEQ multiplex PCR. The sample consists of around 4,500 clones, roughly 86% of them appearing once. Every patient was affected by relapse after autologous stem cell transplantation, while exposure to brentuximab vedotin was not uniform. Purification of CD4+ T cells from thawed PBMCs was achieved by magnetic negative selection. The input for sequencing was CD4+ T cells from blood, taken at baseline. Receptors originate from a human donor with classical Hodgkin lymphoma.

This clone was recorded a few times. This chain links TRBV2 with TRBJ1-6, with 7 nucleotides matching TRBD1. CDR3 length equals 15 residues. The junction had 9 bases not matched to a gene; V was cut back by 6 bases and J by 7 bases. CDR1 and CDR2 (germline): SNHLY, FYNNEI. CDR3 protein: CASRTPDRANSPLHF. Written as DNA, the CDR3 is TGTGCCAGCAGGACGCCCGACAGGGCCAATTCACCCCTCCACTTT.

The chain has TRBV30 and TRBJ1-4, with a weak D call TRBD1 (5 bases). The germline V and J ends were trimmed by 0 bases and 4 bases, with 12 bases remaining between them. The CDR3 has 15 amino acids. The V gene's germline CDR1 is GTSNPN and CDR2 SVGIG (reference sequence). CDR3 sequence reads: CAWSVPRGYNEKLFF. As DNA, the CDR3 is TGTGCCTGGAGTGTCCCCCGGGGCTATAATGAAAAACTGTTTTTT. Combining the CDR3 with reference TRBV30 and TRBJ1-4 gives the whole variable domain SQTIHQWPATLVQPVGSPLSLECTVEGTSNPNLYWYRQAAGRGLQLLFYSVGIGQISSEVPQNLSASRPQDRQFILSSKKLLLSDSGFYLCAWSVPRGYNEKLFFGSGTQLSVL.

V gene TRBV5-1 combines with J gene TRBJ1-5, with D perhaps matching TRBD1 (5 bases). Germline lookup yields CDR1 SGHRS and CDR2 YFSETQ. V lost 0 bases to trimming and J lost 6 bases, with 13 bases between them. CDR3 size: 15 residues. The CDR3 reads CASSLEGQGGQPQHF. Written as DNA, the CDR3 is TGCGCCAGCAGCTTGGAAGGGCAGGGCGGTCAGCCCCAGCATTTT. Complete variable domain (other parts from reference TRBV5-1 and TRBJ1-5): KAGVTQTPRYLIKTRGQQVTLSCSPISGHRSVSWYQQTPGQGLQFLFEYFSETQRNKGNFPGRFSGRQFSNSRSEMNVSTLELGDSALYLCASSLEGQGGQPQHFGDGTRLSIL.

The gene calls are TRBV23-1 and TRBJ2-6; possibly TRBD2 for D (5 bases). TRBV23-1 is an open reading frame, and its role is uncertain. V was trimmed by 8 bases and J by 3 bases, leaving 14 bases between them. The CDR3 runs 15 residues. The CDR3 region has the DNA TGCGCCAGCGGAAGGGCCGAGGGTGGGGCCAACGTCCTGACTTTC. Amino acid sequence: CASGRAEGGANVLTF.

This clone was counted a single time. The chain joins TRBV6-6 to TRBJ2-5; D is possibly TRBD2 (6 bases). The CDR3 sequence is 11 residues long. V was shortened by 6 bases and J by 5 bases, with 7 bases between the two germline ends. The V gene's germline CDR1 is MNHNY and CDR2 SVGAGI (reference sequence). The CDR3 bases are TGTGCCAGCAGCCGGGGGGAGACCCAGTACTTC. Residues: CASSRGETQYF.

This chain links TRBV11-2 with TRBJ2-7; the match to TRBD2 covers 9 bases. V lost 4 bases to trimming and J lost 3 bases; unmatched junction nucleotides: 4. The CDR3 runs to 14 residues. Germline V CDR1 and CDR2: SGHAT, FQNNGV. In DNA, the CDR3 is TGTGCCAGCAGCTGGGCTAGCGGGAACTACGAGCAGTACTTC. This translates into CASSWASGNYEQYF.

V usage is TRBV7-9 and J usage is TRBJ2-7, with TRBD1 identical over 7 bases. With 5 bases clipped from V and 2 bases from J, the junction kept 6 bases outside the gene matches. CDR1 and CDR2 from the germline V gene are SEHNR and FQNEAQ (reference sequence). The CDR3 runs 14 residues. CDR3 coding DNA: TGTGCCAGCAGCAGGGACAGAGATACCTACGAGCAGTACTTC. Its translation: CASSRDRDTYEQYF.

The V and J genes are TRBV7-9 and TRBJ1-4; D remains ambiguous. Germline V CDR1 and CDR2: SEHNR, FQNEAQ (reference sequence). The CDR3 is 14 residues long. Between the trimmed V and J ends, which lost 1 base and 5 bases, there was a span of 8 bases. CDR3: CASSLGQSNEKLFF. The DNA of the CDR3 is TGTGCCAGCAGCTTAGGGCAGAGCAATGAAAAACTGTTTTTT.

V and J are TRBV7-2 and TRBJ2-2; 9 nucleotides match TRBD1. With V trimmed by 6 bases and J by 1 base, 0 bases remained unmatched. Germline V gives CDR1 SGHTA, CDR2 FQGNSA. This CDR3 is 14 amino acids long. The CDR3 DNA follows: TGTGCCAGCAGGGACAGGGGGAACACCGGGGAGCTGTTTTTT. Protein product: CASRDRGNTGELFF.

The gene calls are TRBV5-1 and TRBJ1-3; D is uncertain. The germline V and J ends were trimmed by 0 bases and 3 bases, with 7 bases remaining between them. Germline CDR1 and CDR2: SGHRS and YFSETQ. This CDR3 contains 14 residues. In DNA, the CDR3 is TGCGCCAGCAGCTTGGAAACAATTGGAAACACCATATATTTT. It translates to CASSLETIGNTIYF.

This clone occurred once. This CDR3 reads CASNGSGVGSPLHF. Written as DNA, the CDR3 is TGCGCCAGCAATGGTTCAGGGGTCGGTTCACCCCTCCACTTT. The chain links TRBV10-2 to TRBJ1-6; possibly TRBD1 for D (6 bases). Germline V lookup: CDR1 WSHSY, CDR2 SAAADI. The V end was cut by 7 bases, the J end by 9 bases, with 16 bases between. CDR3 size: 14 residues.

V and J are TRBV2 and TRBJ1-1; D gene ambiguous. Germline loops: CDR1 SNHLY, CDR2 FYNNEI. Trimming removed 7 bases from V and 1 base from J, with 4 bases in between. This CDR3 is built from 11 residues. The CDR3 loop reads CASITNTEAFF. The CDR3 DNA is TGTGCCAGCATTACGAACACTGAAGCTTTCTTT.

The chain uses TRBV6-6 and TRBJ1-3, with TRBD1 matching over 7 bases. The CDR3 is 16 amino acids. The junction had 9 bases not matched to a gene; V was cut back by 5 bases and J by 2 bases. The germline gives CDR1 MNHNY, CDR2 SVGAGI (reference sequence). The CDR3 nucleotides read TGTGCCAGCAGTACCACAGGGGTTAAAGCTGGAAACACCATATATTTT. Translation: CASSTTGVKAGNTIYF.

This chain connects TRBV19 to TRBJ1-5; TRBD1 might be the D (6 bases). Between the trimmed V and J ends, which lost 3 bases and 0 bases, there was a span of 18 bases. The germline gives CDR1 LNHDA, CDR2 SQIVND (reference sequence). CDR3 length: 18 amino acids. CDR3 amino acids: CASSIEWSGAYSNQPQHF. CDR3 sequence (DNA): TGTGCCAGTAGTATCGAGTGGTCAGGGGCATATAGCAATCAGCCCCAGCATTTT.

The chain recombines TRBV5-5 with TRBJ1-3, with D unresolved. There are 16 residues in the CDR3. Germline CDR1 reads SGHKS; CDR2 reads YYEKEE (reference sequence). The V end lost 1 base, the J end lost 1 base, and 12 bases lay between the germline ends. The chain's CDR3 is CASSLTVYLSGNTIYF. For the CDR3, the DNA is TGTGCCAGCAGCTTGACAGTGTATCTTTCTGGAAACACCATATATTTT.